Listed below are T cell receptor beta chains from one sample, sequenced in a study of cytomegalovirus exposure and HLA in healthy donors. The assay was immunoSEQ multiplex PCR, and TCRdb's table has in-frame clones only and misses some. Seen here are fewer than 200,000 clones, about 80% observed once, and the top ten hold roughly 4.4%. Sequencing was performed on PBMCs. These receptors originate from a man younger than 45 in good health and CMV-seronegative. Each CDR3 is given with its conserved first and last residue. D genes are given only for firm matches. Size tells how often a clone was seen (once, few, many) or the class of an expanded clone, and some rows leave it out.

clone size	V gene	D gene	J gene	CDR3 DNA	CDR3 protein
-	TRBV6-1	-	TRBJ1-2	TGTGCCAGCAGTGACAGGATCTATCCACCCCATGGCTACACCTTC	CASSDRIYPPHGYTF
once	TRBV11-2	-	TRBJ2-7	TGTGCCAGCAGCTTCCATTACGAGCAGTACTTC	CASSFHYEQYF
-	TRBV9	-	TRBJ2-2	TGTGCCAGCAGCGTAGAAGTCCGGGGGACTGCCGCGAACACCGGGGAGCTGTTTTTT	CASSVEVRGTAANTGELFF
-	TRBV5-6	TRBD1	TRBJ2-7	TGTGCCAGCAGCCAGGGGGACAGGGCCTACGAGCAGTACTTC	CASSQGDRAYEQYF
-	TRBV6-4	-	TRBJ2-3	TGTGCCAGCAGTGAGTTTCTACGCACAGATACGCAGTATTTT	CASSEFLRTDTQYF
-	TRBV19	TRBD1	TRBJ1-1	TGTGCCAGTAGTATAATCGACAGGGGCTCTGAAGCTTTCTTT	CASSIIDRGSEAFF
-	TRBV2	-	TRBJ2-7	TGTGCCAGCAGTGAAGCTTTGGACTCCCCGAGGTCCTACGAGCAGTACTTC	CASSEALDSPRSYEQYF
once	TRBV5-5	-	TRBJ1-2	TGTGCCAGCAGCCCCTCCCAGGATGGCTACACCTTC	CASSPSQDGYTF
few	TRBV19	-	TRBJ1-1	TGTGCCAGTTCCCCGACAGCTAACACTGAAGCTTTCTTT	CASSPTANTEAFF
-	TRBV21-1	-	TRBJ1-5	TGTGCCAGCAGCAAAAGTATCCGGGTCCCACGGCGGCAGCCCCAGCATTTT	CASSKSIRVPRRQPQHF
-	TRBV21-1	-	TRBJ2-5	TGTGCCAGCAGCAAAAAGGGGTATCCCCAAGAGACCCAGTACTTC	CASSKKGYPQETQYF
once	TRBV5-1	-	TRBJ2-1	TGCGCCAGCAGCTCGGGACTCGGGAACAATGAGCAGTTCTTC	CASSSGLGNNEQFF